This is a list of T cell receptor beta chains from one sample in a study of beta chain features in type 1 diabetes. The assay was immunoSEQ multiplex PCR, and TCRdb's table has in-frame clones only and misses some. The profile covers some 15,000 clones, with about three quarters appearing a single time and 0.79% taken by the ten largest. The sample comprised stem cell memory CD4+ T cells from blood. All receptors come from a man aged 25-40 years with type 1 diabetes. The conserved cysteine and the conserved F or W are not part of the CDR3 here. Each record gives: V gene, J gene, CDR3 protein.

TRBV2	TRBJ1-1	ATTQEESTEAF
TRBV2	TRBJ1-4	ASSVHGIAEKLF
TRBV11-3	TRBJ1-6	ASSSDRDSPLH
TRBV4-1	TRBJ2-3	ASSQSSGGSPNTQY
TRBV11-2	TRBJ2-5	ASSLVQETQY
TRBV4-3	TRBJ1-6	ASSQDPNRGGSPLH
TRBV6-6	TRBJ2-7	ASSPEGQIYEQY
TRBV5-1	TRBJ2-5	ASSLGQGGQETQY
TRBV2	TRBJ2-3	ASTGQGVTDTQY
TRBV11-2	TRBJ2-5	ASSLGGGPELTQY
TRBV7-9	TRBJ2-2	ASSLGQANTGELF
TRBV19	TRBJ1-5	ASSPPGGFGNQPQH
TRBV7-3	TRBJ1-5	ASSLEQGRGNQPQH
TRBV4-1	TRBJ1-2	ASSPWDSLRGYT
TRBV18	TRBJ2-7	ASSPGTGGTEQY
TRBV5-6	TRBJ1-1	ASSLRGRDTEAF
TRBV7-2	TRBJ2-5	ASSPGLAQETQY
TRBV11-2	TRBJ2-7	ASTLSGTTPSLY
TRBV12-5	TRBJ1-6	ASGFLTDSPLH
TRBV10-3	TRBJ2-2	AISVSPLRNTGELF
TRBV7-2	TRBJ2-1	ASSIAGAFYNEQF
TRBV2	TRBJ2-1	ASSEALLAGGPMEQF
TRBV5-1	TRBJ1-1	ASSWNPGQGYTEAF
TRBV7-9	TRBJ2-1	ASSFLVTGVYNEQF
TRBV4-2	TRBJ1-2	ASSQVLVLGGYT
TRBV5-1	TRBJ2-3	ASSLGGGARADTQY
TRBV2	TRBJ2-5	ASSVQGETQY
TRBV19	TRBJ1-1	ASSLPRTGLTEAF
TRBV7-2	TRBJ2-3	ASSLLGLAGTDTQY
TRBV7-8	TRBJ2-1	ASSQGSYNEQF
TRBV11-2	TRBJ2-2	ASSSTQGIPGELF
TRBV9	TRBJ2-2	ASSVRGQNTGELF
TRBV9	TRBJ1-1	ASSVTGGNTEAF
TRBV19	TRBJ1-6	ASRRDRINSPLH
TRBV7-2	TRBJ2-1	ASSLVWTSGGAQF
TRBV5-4	TRBJ2-1	ASSMTSGSYNEQF
TRBV28	TRBJ1-6	ASSPAQGSYNSPLH
TRBV7-3	TRBJ1-1	ASSPGGGAGTEAF
TRBV6-5	TRBJ2-3	ASGGGRDTQY
TRBV7-3	TRBJ1-1	ASSPGGAEAF
TRBV27	TRBJ2-1	ASKGQVGNEQF
TRBV18	TRBJ2-3	ASSPREPGTDTQY
TRBV6-1	TRBJ2-3	ASSETGVATTQY
TRBV7-9	TRBJ1-1	ASSLTGNTEAF
TRBV5-1	TRBJ2-2	ASSSTTFTGELF